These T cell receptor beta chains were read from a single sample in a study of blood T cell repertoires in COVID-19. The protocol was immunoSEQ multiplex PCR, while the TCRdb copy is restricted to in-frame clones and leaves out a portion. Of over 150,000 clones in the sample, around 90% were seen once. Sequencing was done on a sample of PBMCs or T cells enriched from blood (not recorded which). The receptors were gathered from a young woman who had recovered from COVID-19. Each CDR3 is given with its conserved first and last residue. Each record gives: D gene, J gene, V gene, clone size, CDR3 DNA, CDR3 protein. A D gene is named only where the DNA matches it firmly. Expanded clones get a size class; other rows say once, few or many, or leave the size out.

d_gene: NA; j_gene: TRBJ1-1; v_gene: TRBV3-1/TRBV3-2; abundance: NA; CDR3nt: TGTGCCAGCACCCCCGAGACAAGGAACACTGAAGCTTTCTTT; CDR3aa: CASTPETRNTEAFF
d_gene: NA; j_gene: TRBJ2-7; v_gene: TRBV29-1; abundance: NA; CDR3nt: TGCAGCGTTGAAATAACCGGGACACCAATCTACGAGCAGTACTTC; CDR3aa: CSVEITGTPIYEQYF
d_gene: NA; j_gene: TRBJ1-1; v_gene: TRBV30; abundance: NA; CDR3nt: TGTGCCTGGAGCGGCCGCGGGTTTGCGAACACTGAAGCTTTCTTT; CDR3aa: CAWSGRGFANTEAFF
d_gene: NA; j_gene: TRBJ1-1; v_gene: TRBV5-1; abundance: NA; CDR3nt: TGCGCCAGCAGCTTGGCTGACAGCTTAATGAACACTGAAGCTTTCTTT; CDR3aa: CASSLADSLMNTEAFF
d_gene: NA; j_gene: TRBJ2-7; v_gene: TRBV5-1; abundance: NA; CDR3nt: TGCGCCAGCAGCTTGGCTCCCTCGAGCTCCTACGAGCAGTACTTC; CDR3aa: CASSLAPSSSYEQYF
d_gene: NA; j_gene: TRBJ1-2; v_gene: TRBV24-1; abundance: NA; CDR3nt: TGTGCCACCGACGCAGCCGTGAGCGGCTATGGCTACACCTTC; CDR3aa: CATDAAVSGYGYTF
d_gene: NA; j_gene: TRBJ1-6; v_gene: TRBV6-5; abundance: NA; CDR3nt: TGTGCCAGCAGTTACTTACAGCCCAATTCACCCCTCCACTTT; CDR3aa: CASSYLQPNSPLHF
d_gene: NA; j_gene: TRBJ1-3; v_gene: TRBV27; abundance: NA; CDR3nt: TGTGCCAGCAGTCCCCTCTTGGGAAACACCATATATTTT; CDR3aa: CASSPLLGNTIYF
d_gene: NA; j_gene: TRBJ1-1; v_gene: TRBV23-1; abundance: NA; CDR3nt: TGCGCCAGCAGTTTGATTCGTCGGCAGGGAACAAACACTGAAGCTTTCTTT; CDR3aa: CASSLIRRQGTNTEAFF
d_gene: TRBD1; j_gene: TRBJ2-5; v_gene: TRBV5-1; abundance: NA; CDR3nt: TGCGCCAGCAGTCGAAGACAGGGGGGAGAGACCCAGTACTTC; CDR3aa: CASSRRQGGETQYF
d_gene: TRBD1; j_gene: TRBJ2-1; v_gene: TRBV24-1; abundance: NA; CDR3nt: TGTGCCACCAGTGACCTACAGGGGGCTTCCTACAATGAGCAGTTCTTC; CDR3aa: CATSDLQGASYNEQFF
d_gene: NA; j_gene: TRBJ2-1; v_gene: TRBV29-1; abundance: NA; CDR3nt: TGCAGCGTTAAAGGACGGGCCTACAATGAGCAGTTCTTC; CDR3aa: CSVKGRAYNEQFF
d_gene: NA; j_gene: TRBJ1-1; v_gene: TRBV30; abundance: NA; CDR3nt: TGTGCCATAAGGACAAAACCGAACACTGAAGCTTTCTTT; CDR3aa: CAIRTKPNTEAFF
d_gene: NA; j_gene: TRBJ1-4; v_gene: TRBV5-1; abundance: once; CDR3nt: TGCGCCAGCAGCTTGGGGTACAGGGAAGCTAATGAAAAACTGTTTTTT; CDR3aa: CASSLGYREANEKLFF
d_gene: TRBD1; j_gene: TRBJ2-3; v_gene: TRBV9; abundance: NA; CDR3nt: TGTGCCAGCAGCTCTGAGACCGGGACAGGGATGGATACGCAGTATTTT; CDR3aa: CASSSETGTGMDTQYF